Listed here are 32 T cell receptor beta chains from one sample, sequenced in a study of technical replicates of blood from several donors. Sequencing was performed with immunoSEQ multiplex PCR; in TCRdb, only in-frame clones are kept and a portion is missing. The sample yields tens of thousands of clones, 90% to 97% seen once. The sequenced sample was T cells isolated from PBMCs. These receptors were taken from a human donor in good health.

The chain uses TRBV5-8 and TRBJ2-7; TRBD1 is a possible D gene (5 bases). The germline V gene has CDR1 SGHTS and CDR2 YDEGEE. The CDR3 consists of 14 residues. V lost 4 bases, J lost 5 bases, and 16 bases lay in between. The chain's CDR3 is CASSPKQVSHEQYF. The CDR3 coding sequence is TGTGCCAGCAGCCCGAAACAGGTTAGCCACGAGCAGTACTTC.

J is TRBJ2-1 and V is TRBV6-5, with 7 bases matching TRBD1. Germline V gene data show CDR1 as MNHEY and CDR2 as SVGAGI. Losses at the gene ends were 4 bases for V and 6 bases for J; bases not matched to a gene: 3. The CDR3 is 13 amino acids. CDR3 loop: CASSWDSSNEQFF. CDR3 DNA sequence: TGTGCCAGCAGTTGGGACAGTTCCAATGAGCAGTTCTTC.

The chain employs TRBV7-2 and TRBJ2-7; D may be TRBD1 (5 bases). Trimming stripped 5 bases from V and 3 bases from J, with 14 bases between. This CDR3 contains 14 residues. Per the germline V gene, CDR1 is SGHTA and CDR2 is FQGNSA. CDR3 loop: CASSLGQGNYEQYF. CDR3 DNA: TGTGCCAGCAGCCTAGGCCAGGGCAACTACGAGCAGTACTTC.

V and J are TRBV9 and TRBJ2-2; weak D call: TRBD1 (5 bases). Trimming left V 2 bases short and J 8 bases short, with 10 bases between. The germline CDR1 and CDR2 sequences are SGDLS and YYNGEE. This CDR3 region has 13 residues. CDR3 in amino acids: CASSVSRGGELFF. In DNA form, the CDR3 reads TGTGCCAGCAGCGTTAGTAGGGGAGGGGAGCTGTTTTTT.

The CDR3 sequence is CASSFSRDSSYEQYF. The CDR3 DNA reads TGCGCCAGCAGCTTTTCCCGGGACAGCTCCTACGAGCAGTACTTC. The V call is TRBV5-1, the J call TRBJ2-7, with 7 bases fitting TRBD1. CDR1 is SGHRS and CDR2 is YFSETQ in the germline V gene. CDR3 length: 15 residues. Unmatched junction bases numbered 5, after V lost 2 bases and J lost 0 bases.

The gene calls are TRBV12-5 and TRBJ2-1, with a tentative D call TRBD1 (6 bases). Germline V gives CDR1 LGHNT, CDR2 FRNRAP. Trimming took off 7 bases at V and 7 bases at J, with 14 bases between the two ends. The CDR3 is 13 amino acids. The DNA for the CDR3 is TGTGCTAGTGAGGGGGAGATGGGAAATGAGCAGTTCTTC. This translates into CASEGEMGNEQFF.

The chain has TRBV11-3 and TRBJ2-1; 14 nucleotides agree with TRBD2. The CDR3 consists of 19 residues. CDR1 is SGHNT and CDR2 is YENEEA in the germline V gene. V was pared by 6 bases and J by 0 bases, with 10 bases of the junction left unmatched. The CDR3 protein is CASSSGLAGGLGSYNEQFF. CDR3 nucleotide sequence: TGTGCCAGCAGTTCAGGACTAGCGGGAGGATTAGGCTCCTACAATGAGCAGTTCTTC.

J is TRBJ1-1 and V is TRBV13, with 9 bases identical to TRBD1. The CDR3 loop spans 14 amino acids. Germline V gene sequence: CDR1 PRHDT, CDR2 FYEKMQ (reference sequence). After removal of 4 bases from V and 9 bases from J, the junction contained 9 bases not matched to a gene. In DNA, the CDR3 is TGTGCCAGCAGCTCCGACAGGGGGTTTACTAAAGCTTTCTTT. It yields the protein CASSSDRGFTKAFF.

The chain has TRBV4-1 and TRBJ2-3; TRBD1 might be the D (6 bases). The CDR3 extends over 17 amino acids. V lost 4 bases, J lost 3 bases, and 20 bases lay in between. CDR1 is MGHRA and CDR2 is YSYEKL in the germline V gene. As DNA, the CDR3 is TGCGCCAGCAGCCCCTATACTACAGGGATAGGAACAGATACGCAGTATTTT. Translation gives CASSPYTTGIGTDTQYF.

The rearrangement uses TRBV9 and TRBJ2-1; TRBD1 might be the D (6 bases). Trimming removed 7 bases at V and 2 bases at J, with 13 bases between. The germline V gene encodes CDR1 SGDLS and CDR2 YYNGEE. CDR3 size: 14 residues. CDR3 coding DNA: TGTGCCAGCCACGGGACACAAGCCTACAATGAGCAGTTCTTC. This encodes CASHGTQAYNEQFF.

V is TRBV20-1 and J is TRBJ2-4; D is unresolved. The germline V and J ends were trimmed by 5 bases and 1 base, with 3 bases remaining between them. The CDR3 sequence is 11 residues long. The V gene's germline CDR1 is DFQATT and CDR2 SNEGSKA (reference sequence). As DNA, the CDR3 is TGCAGTGCTTATGCCAAAAACATTCAGTACTTC. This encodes CSAYAKNIQYF.

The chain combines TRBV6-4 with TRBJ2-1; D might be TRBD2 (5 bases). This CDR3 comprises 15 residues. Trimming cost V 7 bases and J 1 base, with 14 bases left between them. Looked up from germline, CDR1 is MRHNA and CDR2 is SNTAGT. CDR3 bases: TGTGCCAGCAACCAGGAGGCGTCTTCCTACAATGAGCAGTTCTTC. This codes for CASNQEASSYNEQFF.

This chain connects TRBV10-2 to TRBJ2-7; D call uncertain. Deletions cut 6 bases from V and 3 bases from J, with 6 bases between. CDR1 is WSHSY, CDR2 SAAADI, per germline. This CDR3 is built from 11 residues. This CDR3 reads CASRRGYEQYF. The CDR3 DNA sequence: TGCGCCAGCAGGAGAGGCTACGAGCAGTACTTC.

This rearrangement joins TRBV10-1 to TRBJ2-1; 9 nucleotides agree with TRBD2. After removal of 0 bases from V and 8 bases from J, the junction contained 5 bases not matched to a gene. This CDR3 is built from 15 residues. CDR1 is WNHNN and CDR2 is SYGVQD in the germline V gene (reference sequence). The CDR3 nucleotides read TGCGCCAGCAGTGAGTCTTATAGCGGGAGCGATGAGCAGTTCTTC. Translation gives CASSESYSGSDEQFF.

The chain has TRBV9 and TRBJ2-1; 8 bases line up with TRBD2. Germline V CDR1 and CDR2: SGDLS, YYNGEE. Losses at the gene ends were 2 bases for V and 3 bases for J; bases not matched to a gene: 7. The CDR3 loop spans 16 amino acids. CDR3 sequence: CASSVSSGGFYNEQFF. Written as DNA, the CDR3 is TGTGCCAGCAGCGTGTCATCGGGGGGGTTCTACAATGAGCAGTTCTTC.

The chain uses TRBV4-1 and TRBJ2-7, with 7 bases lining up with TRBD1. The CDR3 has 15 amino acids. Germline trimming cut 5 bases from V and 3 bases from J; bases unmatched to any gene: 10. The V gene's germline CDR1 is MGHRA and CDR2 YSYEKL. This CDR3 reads CASSSLATGDYEQYF. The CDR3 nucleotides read TGCGCCAGCAGCTCCTTAGCTACAGGGGACTACGAGCAGTACTTC.

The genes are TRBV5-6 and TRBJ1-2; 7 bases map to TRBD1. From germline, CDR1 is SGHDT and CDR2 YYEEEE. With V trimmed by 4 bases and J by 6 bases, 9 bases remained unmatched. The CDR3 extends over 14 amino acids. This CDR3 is CASSPLQGRNGYTF. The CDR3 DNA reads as TGTGCCAGCAGCCCACTACAGGGGAGAAATGGCTACACCTTC. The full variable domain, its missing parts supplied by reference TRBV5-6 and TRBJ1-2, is DAGVTQSPTHLIKTRGQQVTLRCSPKSGHDTVSWYQQALGQGPQFIFQYYEEEERQRGNFPDRFSGHQFPNYSSELNVNALLLGDSALYLCASSPLQGRNGYTFGSGTRLTVV.

CDR3 sequence: CASSLYSARTEAFF. The CDR3 DNA sequence: TGTGCCAGCAGCCTGTACAGTGCTCGCACTGAAGCTTTCTTT. The chain joins TRBV7-8 to TRBJ1-1; D gene ambiguous. This CDR3 region has 14 residues. Germline-derived CDR1 and CDR2 are SGHVS and FQNEAQ. V gave up 5 bases and J gave up 4 bases, with 14 bases separating them.

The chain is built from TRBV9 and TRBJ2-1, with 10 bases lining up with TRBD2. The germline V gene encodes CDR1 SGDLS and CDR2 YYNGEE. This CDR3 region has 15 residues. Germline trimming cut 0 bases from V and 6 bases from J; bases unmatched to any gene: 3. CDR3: CASSVEGTSANEQFF. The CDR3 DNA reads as TGTGCCAGCAGCGTAGAAGGGACTAGCGCCAATGAGCAGTTCTTC. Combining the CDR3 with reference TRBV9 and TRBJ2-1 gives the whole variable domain DSGVTQTPKHLITATGQRVTLRCSPRSGDLSVYWYQQSLDQGLQFLIQYYNGEERAKGNILERFSAQQFPDLHSELNLSSLELGDSALYFCASSVEGTSANEQFFGPGTRLTVL.

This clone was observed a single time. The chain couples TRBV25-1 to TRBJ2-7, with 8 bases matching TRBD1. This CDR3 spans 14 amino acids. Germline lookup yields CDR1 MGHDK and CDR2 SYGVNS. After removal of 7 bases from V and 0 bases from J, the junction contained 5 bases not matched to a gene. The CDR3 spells CASMTGAFSYEQYF. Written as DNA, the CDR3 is TGTGCCAGCATGACAGGGGCCTTCTCCTACGAGCAGTACTTC.

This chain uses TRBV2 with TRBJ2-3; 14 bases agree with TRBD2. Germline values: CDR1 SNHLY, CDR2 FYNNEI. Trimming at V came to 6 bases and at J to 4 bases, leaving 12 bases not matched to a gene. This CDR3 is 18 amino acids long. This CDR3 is CASSPGTSGSVGADTQYF. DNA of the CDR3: TGTGCCAGCAGCCCAGGGACTAGCGGGAGCGTGGGGGCAGATACGCAGTATTTT.

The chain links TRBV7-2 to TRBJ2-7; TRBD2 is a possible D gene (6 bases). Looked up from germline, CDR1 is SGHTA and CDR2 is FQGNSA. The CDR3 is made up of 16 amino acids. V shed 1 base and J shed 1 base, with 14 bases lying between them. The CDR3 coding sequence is TGTGCCAGCAGCTTAGTTAGACTAGTCGTATCCTACGAGCAGTACTTC. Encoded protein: CASSLVRLVVSYEQYF.

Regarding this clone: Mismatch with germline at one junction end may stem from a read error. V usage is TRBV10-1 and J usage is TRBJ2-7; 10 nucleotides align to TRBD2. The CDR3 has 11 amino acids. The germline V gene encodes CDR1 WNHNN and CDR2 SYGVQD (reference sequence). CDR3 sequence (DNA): TGCGCCAGCAGAAGGCCCGGGACTAGCGCTTTC. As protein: CASRRPGTSAF.

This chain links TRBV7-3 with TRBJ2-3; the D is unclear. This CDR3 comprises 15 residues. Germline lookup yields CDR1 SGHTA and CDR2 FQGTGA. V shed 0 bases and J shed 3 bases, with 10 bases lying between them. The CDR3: CASSLTGLVTDTQYF. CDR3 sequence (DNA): TGTGCCAGCAGCTTAACCGGTCTAGTTACAGATACGCAGTATTTT.

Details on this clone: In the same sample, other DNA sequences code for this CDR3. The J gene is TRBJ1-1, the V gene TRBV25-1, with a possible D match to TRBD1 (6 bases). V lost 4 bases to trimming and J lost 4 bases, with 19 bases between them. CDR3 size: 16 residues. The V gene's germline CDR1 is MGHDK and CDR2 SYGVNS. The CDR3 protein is CASSGGHRFIGTEAFF. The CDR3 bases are TGTGCCAGCAGTGGGGGACACAGGTTTATTGGCACTGAAGCTTTCTTT.

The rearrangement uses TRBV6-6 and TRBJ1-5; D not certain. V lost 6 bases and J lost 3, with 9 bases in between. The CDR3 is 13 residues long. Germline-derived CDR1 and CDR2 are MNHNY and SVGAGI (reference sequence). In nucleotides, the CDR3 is TGTGCCAGCAGCAACAAGAACAATCAGCCCCAGCATTTT. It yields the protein CASSNKNNQPQHF.

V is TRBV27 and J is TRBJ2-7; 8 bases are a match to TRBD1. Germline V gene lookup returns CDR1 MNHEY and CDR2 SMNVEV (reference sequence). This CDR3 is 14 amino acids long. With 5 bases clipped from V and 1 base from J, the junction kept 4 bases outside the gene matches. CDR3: CASSKQGESYEQYF. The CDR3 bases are TGTGCCAGCAGTAAACAGGGGGAATCCTACGAGCAGTACTTC.

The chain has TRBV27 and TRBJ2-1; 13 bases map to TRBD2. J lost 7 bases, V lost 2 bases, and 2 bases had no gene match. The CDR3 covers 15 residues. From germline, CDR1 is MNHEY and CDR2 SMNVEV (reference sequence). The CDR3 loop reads CASSLGTSGENEQFF. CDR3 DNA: TGTGCCAGCAGTTTAGGGACTAGCGGGGAGAATGAGCAGTTCTTC.

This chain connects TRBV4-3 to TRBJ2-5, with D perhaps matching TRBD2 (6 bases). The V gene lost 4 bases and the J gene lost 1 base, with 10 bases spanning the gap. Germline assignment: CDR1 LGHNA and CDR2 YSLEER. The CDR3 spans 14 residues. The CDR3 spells CASSPGLSQETQYF. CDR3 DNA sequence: TGCGCCAGCAGCCCCGGACTATCCCAAGAGACCCAGTACTTC.

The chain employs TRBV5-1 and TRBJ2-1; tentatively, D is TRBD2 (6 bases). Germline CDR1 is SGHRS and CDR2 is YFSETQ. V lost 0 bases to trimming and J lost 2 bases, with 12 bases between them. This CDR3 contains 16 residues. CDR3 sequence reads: CASSLVGSGTYNEQFF. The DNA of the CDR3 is TGCGCCAGCAGCTTGGTCGGTAGCGGAACCTACAATGAGCAGTTCTTC.

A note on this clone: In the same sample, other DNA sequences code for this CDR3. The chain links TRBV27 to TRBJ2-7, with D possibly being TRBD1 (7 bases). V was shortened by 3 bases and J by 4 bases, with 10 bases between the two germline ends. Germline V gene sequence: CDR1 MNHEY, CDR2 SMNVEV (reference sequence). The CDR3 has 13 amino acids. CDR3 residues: CASSFAGGYEQYF. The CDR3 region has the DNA TGTGCCAGCAGTTTCGCAGGGGGGTACGAGCAGTACTTC.

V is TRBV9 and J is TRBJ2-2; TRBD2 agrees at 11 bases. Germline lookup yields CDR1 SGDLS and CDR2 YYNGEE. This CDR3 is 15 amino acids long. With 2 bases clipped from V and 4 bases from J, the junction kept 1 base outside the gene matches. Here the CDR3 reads CASSVGTSGTGELFF. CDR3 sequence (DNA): TGTGCCAGCAGCGTTGGGACTAGCGGCACCGGGGAGCTGTTTTTT.